The 8 T cell receptor beta chains below were found in one sample sequenced in a study of blood T cell repertoires in COVID-19. Only in-frame clones appear in the TCRdb table, and some are missing; sequencing was by immunoSEQ multiplex PCR. The top ten hold around 13% of the sample, which has hundreds of thousands of clones, 86% seen once. Sequenced input: peripheral blood. The receptors stem from a woman between 65 and 79 years old with COVID-19, enrolled during active disease.

The rearrangement joins TRBV5-6 to TRBJ2-3, with 14 bases fitting TRBD2. The CDR3 has 19 amino acids. V lost 0 bases to trimming and J lost 5 bases; unmatched junction nucleotides: 11. Germline CDR1 is SGHDT and CDR2 is YYEEEE. CDR3 residues: CASSLAGGTSGGSRDTQYF. CDR3 sequence (DNA): TGTGCCAGCAGCTTGGCCGGAGGGACTAGCGGGGGCTCCCGAGATACGCAGTATTTT.

The rearrangement uses TRBV11-2 and TRBJ1-1, with D perhaps TRBD1 (6 bases). CDR3 size: 15 residues. V gave up 1 base and J gave up 4 bases, with 13 bases separating them. The germline CDR1 and CDR2 sequences are SGHAT and FQNNGV. This CDR3 reads CASSLVGAGATEAFF. CDR3 nucleotide sequence: TGTGCCAGCAGCTTAGTCGGGGCGGGGGCCACTGAAGCTTTCTTT.

The genes are TRBV5-1 and TRBJ1-6; D unclear. Germline CDR1 and CDR2: SGHRS and YFSETQ. V was trimmed by 2 bases and J by 6 bases, leaving 6 bases between them. There are 13 residues in the CDR3. The CDR3 loop is CASSFAGNSPLHF. CDR3 bases: TGCGCCAGCAGCTTTGCCGGTAATTCACCCCTCCACTTT.

The chain carries TRBV19 and TRBJ2-1, with D possibly TRBD2 on 6 matching bases. Trimming took 5 bases from V and 4 from J, leaving 15 bases between them. This CDR3 is 15 amino acids long. CDR1 and CDR2 (germline): LNHDA, SQIVND (reference sequence). The CDR3 sequence is CASSEVGGWYNEQFF. DNA for the CDR3: TGTGCCAGTAGTGAAGTCGGGGGATGGTACAATGAGCAGTTCTTC.

The J gene is TRBJ2-1, the V gene TRBV5-1; 7 bases fit TRBD2. Germline V gives CDR1 SGHRS, CDR2 YFSETQ. This CDR3 is built from 15 residues. J was trimmed by 1 base and V by 4 bases; bases with no gene match: 5. The CDR3 region has the DNA TGCGCCAGCAGCAACCCTAGCGGATCCTACAATGAGCAGTTCTTC. It specifies CASSNPSGSYNEQFF.

V gene TRBV3-1 (or the pseudogene TRBV3-2) combines with J gene TRBJ1-6; D gene ambiguous. Trimming took 0 bases from V and 0 from J, leaving 12 bases between them. CDR1 is LGHDT, CDR2 YNNKEL, per germline (reference sequence). The CDR3 totals 18 residues. For the CDR3, the DNA is TGTGCCAGCAGCCAAGAGGCAGGCAGCAGCTCCTATAATTCACCCCTCCACTTT. This sequence encodes CASSQEAGSSSYNSPLHF.

V gene TRBV3-1 (or the pseudogene TRBV3-2) combines with J gene TRBJ2-7, with D perhaps TRBD1 (6 bases). CDR1 and CDR2 from the germline V gene are LGHDT and YNNKEL (reference sequence). The V end was cut by 10 bases, the J end by 0 bases, with 16 bases between. The CDR3 length is 14 residues. CDR3 bases: TGTGCCACGCCAAAGGTGGGGGCCTCCTACGAGCAGTACTTC. Translating gives CATPKVGASYEQYF.

V gene TRBV27 combines with J gene TRBJ1-1; possibly TRBD1 for D (5 bases). This CDR3 has 14 residues. CDR1 is MNHEY, CDR2 SMNVEV, per germline (reference sequence). V lost 5 bases, J lost 0 bases, and 10 bases lay in between. In DNA form, the CDR3 reads TGTGCCAGCAGTAAAGGGACTTTGAACACTGAAGCTTTCTTT. Protein sequence: CASSKGTLNTEAFF.